This T cell receptor (beta chain) was captured by sequencing in a study of T cells in Graves' hyperthyroidism and ophthalmopathy. Amplification targeted TCR beta CDR3 regions from RNA transcripts. In the first-round RT-PCR of the TCR CDR3, the HTBI primer set was used. TCRdb reprocessed the multiplex PCR reads via MiXCR and lists one record per CDR3 protein. This table has 700,000 or so distinct CDR3 sequences, 15% to 20% appearing once. Germline CDR1 reads DFQATT; CDR2 reads SNEGSKA (reference sequence). The CDR3 runs to 13 residues. Losses at the gene ends were 6 bases for V and 4 bases for J; bases not matched to a gene: 5. The sample holds many counts of this clonotype.

Sequenced material: blood. The TCR comes from a man aged 18 to 30 with Graves' hyperthyroidism. The rearrangement uses TRBV20-1 and TRBJ2-7, with 11 bases lining up with TRBD2. The CDR3 bases are TGCAGTGCATTAGCGGGAGGGCAGTACGAGCAGTACTTC. Protein sequence: CSALAGGQYEQYF.